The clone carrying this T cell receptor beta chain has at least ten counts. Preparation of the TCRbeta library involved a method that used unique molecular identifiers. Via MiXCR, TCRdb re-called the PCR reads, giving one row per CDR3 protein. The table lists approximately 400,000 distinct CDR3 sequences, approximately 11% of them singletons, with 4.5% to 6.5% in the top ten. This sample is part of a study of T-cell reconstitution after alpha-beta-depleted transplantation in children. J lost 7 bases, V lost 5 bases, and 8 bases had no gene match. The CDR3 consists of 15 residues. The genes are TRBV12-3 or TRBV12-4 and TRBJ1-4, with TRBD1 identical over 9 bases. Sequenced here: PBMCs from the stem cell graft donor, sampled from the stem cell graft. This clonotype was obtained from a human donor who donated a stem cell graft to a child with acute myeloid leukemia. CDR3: CASSPSGQGGEKLFF. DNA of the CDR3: TGTGCCAGCAGTCCCTCGGGACAGGGCGGTGAAAAACTGTTTTTT.